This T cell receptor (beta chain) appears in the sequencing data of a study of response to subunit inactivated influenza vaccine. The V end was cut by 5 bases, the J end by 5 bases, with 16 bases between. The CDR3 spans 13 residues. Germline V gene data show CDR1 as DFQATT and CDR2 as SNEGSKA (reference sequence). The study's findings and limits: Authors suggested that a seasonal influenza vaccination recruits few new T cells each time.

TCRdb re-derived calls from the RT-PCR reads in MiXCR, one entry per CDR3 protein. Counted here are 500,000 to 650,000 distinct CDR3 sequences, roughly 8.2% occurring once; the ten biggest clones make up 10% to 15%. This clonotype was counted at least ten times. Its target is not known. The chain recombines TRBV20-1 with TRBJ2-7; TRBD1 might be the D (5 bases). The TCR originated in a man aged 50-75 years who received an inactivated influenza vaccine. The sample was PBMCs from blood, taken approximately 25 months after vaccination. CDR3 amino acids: CSAAADRLDEQYF. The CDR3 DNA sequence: TGCAGTGCTGCCGCCGACAGATTGGACGAGCAGTACTTC.